The 28 T cell receptor beta chains below come from one sample, sequenced in a study of T cell responses to AZD1222 COVID-19 vaccine. Some clones are missing from TCRdb's copy, which holds only in-frame ones; the method was immunoSEQ multiplex PCR. The table lists 90,000 to 130,000 clones, over 90% of them singletons. Sequenced material: peripheral blood, taken 28 days after the second AZD1222 dose. Receptors were obtained from an adult who received the AZD1222 COVID-19 vaccine.

This clone occurred a few times. The chain couples TRBV6-2 or TRBV6-3 to TRBJ1-2; no reliable D call. CDR3 length: 12 residues. V lost 4 bases, J lost 5 bases, and 8 bases lay in between. Germline values: CDR1 MNHEY, CDR2 SVGEGT. The CDR3 nucleotides are TGTGCCAGCAGTTCCGTGATATATGGCTACACCTTC. This translates into CASSSVIYGYTF.

The chain links TRBV7-9 to TRBJ1-2, with D unclear. This CDR3 spans 11 amino acids. Deletions cut 6 bases from V and 8 bases from J, with 10 bases between. The germline V gene has CDR1 SEHNR and CDR2 FQNEAQ (reference sequence). The CDR3 reads CASSRVPGYTF. The CDR3, as DNA: TGTGCCAGCAGTCGTGTCCCGGGCTACACCTTC.

The chain links TRBV11-3 to TRBJ2-3; TRBD2 matches at 8 bases. The CDR3 loop spans 15 amino acids. Germline V gene lookup returns CDR1 SGHNT and CDR2 YENEEA. J gave up 3 bases and V 1 base, and 3 bases lay outside the gene matches. CDR3 residues: CASSLVTSGTDTQYF. Written as DNA, the CDR3 is TGTGCCAGCAGCTTAGTAACTAGCGGAACAGATACGCAGTATTTT.

This rearrangement joins TRBV5-1 to TRBJ2-7; TRBD1 matches at 11 bases. The CDR3 runs 14 residues. The germline gives CDR1 SGHRS, CDR2 YFSETQ. The trim removed 3 bases at V and 4 bases at J, leaving 3 bases unmatched. The CDR3 protein is CASSWGQGEYEQYF. The CDR3 region has the DNA TGCGCCAGCAGCTGGGGACAGGGGGAATACGAGCAGTACTTC.

The V gene is TRBV27, the J gene TRBJ2-1, with 10 bases identical to TRBD2. The CDR3 has 18 residues. V shed 1 base, J shed 4 bases, and the junction held 10 bases outside the gene matches. Per the germline V gene, CDR1 is MNHEY and CDR2 is SMNVEV (reference sequence). CDR3 residues: CASSLYTSPSGSYNEQFF. DNA of the CDR3: TGTGCCAGCAGTTTATACACCTCTCCTAGCGGGAGTTACAATGAGCAGTTCTTC.

The chain couples TRBV11-2 to TRBJ1-3; no definite D call. Trimming stripped 5 bases from V and 7 bases from J, with 18 bases between. The CDR3 is 15 residues long. Germline lookup yields CDR1 SGHAT and CDR2 FQNNGV. The CDR3 nucleotides read TGTGCCAGCAGCGCGACAAGAGACCGAAGGAACACCATATATTTT. Translating gives CASSATRDRRNTIYF.

This clone appeared a single time. The genes are TRBV9 and TRBJ1-2; D is possibly TRBD1 (6 bases). The V and J ends lost 3 bases and 3 bases respectively, with 15 bases between them. The CDR3 loop spans 15 amino acids. Germline V lookup: CDR1 SGDLS, CDR2 YYNGEE. CDR3: CASSAPGGRYYGYTF. CDR3 bases: TGTGCCAGCAGCGCACCCGGGGGGCGATACTATGGCTACACCTTC.

The rearrangement links TRBV15 to TRBJ1-2; D gene unclear. The V end was cut by 1 base, the J end by 3 bases, with 9 bases between. The germline V gene encodes CDR1 LNHNV and CDR2 YYDKDF (reference sequence). The CDR3 contains 14 residues. The chain's CDR3 is CATSRGREDYGYTF. The CDR3 DNA follows: TGTGCCACCAGCAGAGGGCGGGAAGACTATGGCTACACCTTC.

V gene TRBV12-3 or TRBV12-4 combines with J gene TRBJ1-1, with D perhaps TRBD1 (5 bases). This CDR3 comprises 12 residues. The V end lost 5 bases, the J end lost 5 bases, and 9 bases lay between the germline ends. CDR3 protein: CASSPTVTEAFF. The CDR3, as DNA: TGTGCCAGCAGTCCGACAGTTACTGAAGCTTTCTTT.

The CDR3 region has the DNA TGTGCCAGTAGTGTACTAGCGGAGAGCACAGATACGCAGTATTTT. Translation: CASSVLAESTDTQYF. The chain combines TRBV19 with TRBJ2-3; 8 bases are shared with TRBD2. J lost 0 bases, V lost 5 bases, and 4 bases had no gene match. The germline CDR1 and CDR2 sequences are LNHDA and SQIVND (reference sequence). The CDR3 has 15 amino acids.

The gene calls are TRBV16 and TRBJ1-5; 7 bases agree with TRBD1. V lost 4 bases, J lost 0 bases, and 6 bases stayed unmatched. Germline loops: CDR1 KGHSY, CDR2 FQNENV. This CDR3 region has 16 residues. The CDR3 here is CASSLGTAHSNQPQHF. In nucleotides, the CDR3 is TGTGCCAGCAGCCTCGGGACAGCCCATAGCAATCAGCCCCAGCATTTT.

This chain joins TRBV2 and TRBJ2-1, with D perhaps assigned TRBD1 or TRBD2 (5 bases each). Germline V CDR1 and CDR2: SNHLY, FYNNEI. The CDR3 runs to 14 residues. Trimming pared 6 bases from V and 4 bases from J, leaving 13 bases between. The CDR3 coding sequence is TGTGCCAGCAGAAGCCGGGGCTTGTACAATGAGCAGTTCTTC. Translated, it gives CASRSRGLYNEQFF. The whole variable domain, remainder taken from reference TRBV2 and TRBJ2-1, is EPEVTQTPSHQVTQMGQEVILRCVPISNHLYFYWYRQILGQKVEFLVSFYNNEISEKSEIFDDQFSVERPDGSNFTLKIRSTKLEDSAMYFCASRSRGLYNEQFFGPGTRLTVL.

The gene calls are TRBV6-5 and TRBJ2-7, with TRBD1 matching 9 bases. This CDR3 is built from 15 residues. Germline V gene lookup returns CDR1 MNHEY and CDR2 SVGAGI. With 4 bases clipped from V and 4 bases from J, the junction kept 8 bases outside the gene matches. This chain's CDR3 is CASSSLGTGFYEQYF. The CDR3 region has the DNA TGTGCCAGCAGTTCCCTAGGGACAGGGTTTTACGAGCAGTACTTC.

V gene TRBV3-1 (or the pseudogene TRBV3-2) combines with J gene TRBJ2-7; 15 bases map to TRBD2. The V gene end was trimmed by 4 bases and the J gene end by 7 bases; junction bases not matched to a gene: 5. Per germline, CDR1 LGHDT and CDR2 YNNKEL (reference sequence). The CDR3 covers 15 residues. CDR3 nucleotide sequence: TGTGCCAGCAGCCCGCCGGGACTAGCGGGAGGAGAGCAGTACTTC. This translates into CASSPPGLAGGEQYF.

The chain combines TRBV24-1 with TRBJ2-4, with D perhaps being TRBD1 or TRBD2 (5 bases each). Germline V lookup: CDR1 KGHDR, CDR2 SFDVKD. V was pared by 4 bases and J by 4 bases, with 13 bases between. The CDR3 is 15 residues long. The CDR3 loop reads CATSDPRDPKNIQYF. In DNA form, the CDR3 reads TGTGCCACCAGTGACCCCAGGGACCCTAAAAACATTCAGTACTTC.

CDR3 sequence: CASSVNLLYNEQFF. The CDR3 nucleotides are TGTGCCAGCAGCGTAAACCTCCTCTACAATGAGCAGTTCTTC. This chain joins TRBV9 and TRBJ2-1; D is uncertain. Germline CDR1 reads SGDLS; CDR2 reads YYNGEE. The CDR3 loop spans 14 amino acids. V was cut by 1 base and J by 3 bases, with 8 bases left in between.

The rearrangement links TRBV5-1 to TRBJ2-1; 12 bases are shared with TRBD1. Germline trimming cut 4 bases from V and 7 bases from J; bases unmatched to any gene: 12. Germline V CDR1 and CDR2: SGHRS, YFSETQ. The CDR3 covers 17 residues. The CDR3 loop is CASSRTGTGGPVNEQFF. The CDR3 nucleotides read TGCGCCAGCAGCAGGACCGGGACAGGGGGCCCCGTAAATGAGCAGTTCTTC.

This clone was seen a few times. V is TRBV28 and J is TRBJ1-3; 9 nucleotides align to TRBD1. V was clipped by 6 bases and J by 2 bases; unmatched bases: 5. Germline assignment: CDR1 MDHEN and CDR2 SYDVKM. The CDR3 runs 15 residues. CDR3 DNA: TGTGCCAGCAGAAAAACAGGGGGCCCTGGAAACACCATATATTTT. Amino acid sequence: CASRKTGGPGNTIYF.

V and J are TRBV7-9 and TRBJ1-2, with a weak D call TRBD1 (5 bases). This CDR3 region has 15 residues. Trimming took off 2 bases at V and 2 bases at J, with 12 bases between the two ends. Per the germline V gene, CDR1 is SEHNR and CDR2 is FQNEAQ (reference sequence). The CDR3 here is CASSLTGTGNYGYTF. The CDR3 DNA follows: TGTGCCAGCAGCTTAACCGGGACGGGGAACTATGGCTACACCTTC.

V usage is TRBV19 and J usage is TRBJ1-5; D perhaps matches TRBD1 (5 bases). The CDR3 has 13 residues. V gave up 3 bases and J gave up 5 bases, with 8 bases separating them. CDR1 is LNHDA, CDR2 SQIVND, per germline (reference sequence). The CDR3, as DNA: TGTGCCAGTAGTATTCAGGGCGATCAGCCCCAGCATTTT. Translating gives CASSIQGDQPQHF. Drawing the rest from reference TRBV19 and TRBJ1-5, the complete variable domain is DGGITQSPKYLFRKEGQNVTLSCEQNLNHDAMYWYRQDPGQGLRLIYYSQIVNDFQKGDIAEGYSVSREKKESFPLTVTSAQKNPTAFYLCASSIQGDQPQHFGDGTRLSIL.

The chain is built from TRBV10-3 and TRBJ1-6, with D unclear. CDR1 and CDR2 (germline): ENHRY, SYGVKD. Trimming took 5 bases from V and 6 from J, leaving 8 bases between them. The CDR3 contains 13 residues. CDR3 loop: CAISREFNSPLHF. The CDR3 DNA sequence: TGTGCCATCAGTAGGGAGTTTAATTCACCCCTCCACTTT.

This chain uses TRBV5-6 with TRBJ1-6; possibly TRBD1 for D (5 bases). Germline V gene sequence: CDR1 SGHDT, CDR2 YYEEEE. The CDR3 loop spans 15 amino acids. The V gene lost 4 bases and the J gene lost 9 bases, with 17 bases spanning the gap. For the CDR3, the DNA is TGTGCCAGCAGCCTGAAATCGGGGGTCGGTTCACCCCTCCACTTT. Its protein is CASSLKSGVGSPLHF.

The chain employs TRBV27 and TRBJ2-1; D perhaps matches TRBD2 (5 bases). The CDR3 is 13 residues long. Germline CDR1 reads MNHEY; CDR2 reads SMNVEV (reference sequence). V gave up 6 bases and J gave up 7 bases, with 13 bases separating them. The CDR3 region has the DNA TGTGCCAGCAGCCCGGACTTGTCGAATGAGCAGTTCTTC. It is translated as CASSPDLSNEQFF.

The chain recombines TRBV11-2 with TRBJ2-2; maybe TRBD1 (6 bases). The CDR3 has 15 residues. Trimming took off 5 bases at V and 2 bases at J, with 12 bases between the two ends. From germline, CDR1 is SGHAT and CDR2 FQNNGV. CDR3 region: CASSPRTDNTGELFF. CDR3 in DNA: TGTGCCAGCAGCCCCCGGACAGACAACACCGGGGAGCTGTTTTTT.

The CDR3 protein is CASSPQGINEKLFF. The DNA for the CDR3 is TGTGCCAGCAGCCCACAGGGGATTAATGAAAAACTGTTTTTT. The rearrangement joins TRBV7-9 to TRBJ1-4; 7 bases align to TRBD1. V lost 5 bases, J lost 4 bases, and 4 bases stayed unmatched. The length of the CDR3 is 14 residues. The germline V gene has CDR1 SEHNR and CDR2 FQNEAQ (reference sequence).

The chain employs TRBV27 and TRBJ1-1; D gene ambiguous. Trimming removed 3 bases from V and 0 bases from J, with 5 bases in between. The V gene's germline CDR1 is MNHEY and CDR2 SMNVEV (reference sequence). The CDR3 is made up of 13 amino acids. CDR3 amino acids: CASSLAMNTEAFF. The CDR3 DNA sequence: TGTGCCAGCAGTTTGGCCATGAACACTGAAGCTTTCTTT.

V and J are TRBV9 and TRBJ2-3, with 9 bases that match TRBD1. Germline trimming cut 3 bases from V and 2 bases from J; bases unmatched to any gene: 4. CDR1 SGDLS and CDR2 YYNGEE come from the germline V gene. The CDR3 contains 15 residues. CDR3 bases: TGTGCCAGCAGCGCCCGGACAGGGGACACAGATACGCAGTATTTT. Translation gives CASSARTGDTDTQYF.

The chain uses TRBV12-2 and TRBJ2-1; TRBD1, as called in the table, went unchecked against the DNA. TRBV12-2 is designated a pseudogene. The CDR3 is made up of 13 amino acids. The CDR3 loop reads CASRCYRAAEQFF. The DNA for the CDR3 is TGTGCAAGTCGCTGTTACAGGGCAGCTGAGCAGTTCTTC.